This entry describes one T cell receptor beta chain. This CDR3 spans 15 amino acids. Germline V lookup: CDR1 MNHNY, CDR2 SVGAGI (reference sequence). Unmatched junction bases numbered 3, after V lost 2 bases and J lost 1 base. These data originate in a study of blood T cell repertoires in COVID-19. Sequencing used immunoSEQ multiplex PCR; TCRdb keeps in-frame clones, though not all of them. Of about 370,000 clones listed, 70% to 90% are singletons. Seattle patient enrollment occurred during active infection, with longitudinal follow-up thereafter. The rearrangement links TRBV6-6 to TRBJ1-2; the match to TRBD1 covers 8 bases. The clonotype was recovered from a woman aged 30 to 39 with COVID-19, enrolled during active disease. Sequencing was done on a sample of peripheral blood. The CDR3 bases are TGTGCCAGCAGTTACCGGACAGGGAATAACTATGGCTACACCTTC. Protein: CASSYRTGNNYGYTF.